This passage covers 15 T cell receptor beta chains from one sample sequenced in a study of blood T cells in healthy people across ages. A second PCR of roughly 7 to 11 cycles used a sample-barcoded 5' primer and a J-beta primer mix. From the 5' RACE reads, TCRdb called clonotypes with MiXCR, one entry per CDR3 protein. The table shows some 700,000 distinct CDR3 sequences, with roughly 20% occurring only once. The source material was blood. These TCRs come from a man in his 70s in good health.

This clonotype was seen a few times. The chain combines TRBV29-1 with TRBJ2-1, with 10 positions matching TRBD2. The V gene's germline CDR1 is SQVTM and CDR2 ANQGSEA. Trimming removed 7 bases from V and 5 bases from J; junction bases left unmatched: 14. The CDR3 runs to 16 residues. The CDR3 loop is CSDISEREGRDNEQFF. The CDR3, as DNA: TGCAGCGATATTTCCGAGCGGGAGGGCCGGGACAATGAGCAGTTCTTC.

This clonotype was seen a handful of times. The J gene is TRBJ2-1, the V gene TRBV29-1; 8 positions agree with TRBD1. The CDR3 contains 13 residues. The germline CDR1 and CDR2 sequences are SQVTM and ANQGSEA. In DNA, the CDR3 is TGCAACGTGATTGGACAGGGATACAATGAGCAGTTCTTC. Its translation: CNVIGQGYNEQFF.

This clonotype was observed at least ten times. The rearrangement joins TRBV20-1 to TRBJ2-6; the match to TRBD1 covers 9 bases. Per the germline V gene, CDR1 is DFQATT and CDR2 is SNEGSKA (reference sequence). Trimming removed 6 bases from V and 1 base from J; junction bases left unmatched: 7. The CDR3 sequence is 16 residues long. The CDR3, as DNA: TGCAGTGCGCGGGACAGGGTCTTGTCTGGGGCCAACGTCCTGACTTTC. Its translation: CSARDRVLSGANVLTF.

The rearrangement links TRBV7-2 to TRBJ2-5; 9 nucleotides line up with TRBD2. The J call is in doubt because the DNA end fits TRBJ2-1 better. Germline CDR1 SGHTA, CDR2 FQGNSA. The CDR3 has 15 residues. CDR3 DNA: TGTGCCAGCAGCTCTGACCTAAGCGGGGGGAATGAGCAGTTCTTC. Its translation is CASSSDLSGGNEQFF.

Turning to this clonotype: An end of the junction does not agree with germline; a read error may underlie this. The genes are TRBV11-2 and TRBJ2-5; tentative D call: TRBD2 (7 bases). The J call could be wrong; TRBJ2-1 is a better fit for the DNA end. Per the germline V gene, CDR1 is SGHAT and CDR2 is FQNNGV. The CDR3 extends over 14 amino acids. Here the CDR3 DNA reads TGTGCCAGCACAGGAGGGGGGGGCTACGATGAGCAGTTCTTC. It codes for CASTGGGGYDEQFF.

As to this clonotype: Relative to the germline gene, one junction end is altered; a read error may explain this. This chain joins TRBV3-1 and TRBJ2-7; D unclear. The germline CDR1 and CDR2 sequences are LGHDT and YNNKEL (reference sequence). The CDR3 spans 13 residues. CDR3 in amino acids: CASSQDPAYEQCF. The CDR3 nucleotides read TGTGCCAGCAGCCAAGATCCGGCCTACGAGCAGTGCTTC.

This clonotype was picked up a small number of times. The chain couples TRBV7-8 to TRBJ2-3; D might be TRBD2 (5 bases). The CDR3 is 16 amino acids. Germline CDR1 reads SGHVS; CDR2 reads FQNEAQ. V gave up 1 base and J gave up 3 bases, with 14 bases separating them. CDR3 in DNA: TGTGCCAGCAGCTTAGATCCGGTGCTAGCAACAGATACGCAGTATTTT. Translation gives CASSLDPVLATDTQYF.

This clonotype has a handful of counts. The chain combines TRBV20-1 with TRBJ1-5; perhaps TRBD1 as D (6 bases). Germline V gives CDR1 DFQATT, CDR2 SNEGSKA (reference sequence). The CDR3 is 13 amino acids. Between the trimmed V and J ends, which lost 2 bases and 5 bases, there was a span of 10 bases. CDR3 in DNA: TGCAGTGCTAGATTTCCAGGGGATCAGCCCCAGCATTTT. Translating it yields CSARFPGDQPQHF.

The chain is built from TRBV4-3 and TRBJ1-2; D is ambiguous. Trimming left V 0 bases short and J 5 bases short, with 7 bases between. CDR3 size: 13 residues. Germline loops: CDR1 LGHNA, CDR2 YSLEER. CDR3 nucleotide sequence: TGCGCCAGCAGCCAAGAGGGAGTATATGGCTACACCTTC. Amino acid sequence: CASSQEGVYGYTF.

This clonotype was seen only a few times. The CDR3, as DNA: TGTGCCAGCAGCCAGTTAGACACTGAAGCTTTCTTT. It specifies CASSQLDTEAFF. The V call is TRBV3-1, the J call TRBJ1-1; no clear D gene. V lost 3 bases and J 3 bases, leaving 5 bases between the germline ends. Germline lookup yields CDR1 LGHDT and CDR2 YNNKEL (reference sequence). The CDR3 is 12 amino acids.

The chain is built from TRBV28 and TRBJ1-5; the match to TRBD1 covers 8 bases. V trimming: 6 bases; J trimming: 2 bases; junction bases outside the gene matches: 0. CDR1 is MDHEN and CDR2 is SYDVKM in the germline V gene. The CDR3 consists of 13 residues. DNA for the CDR3: TGTGCCAGCAGGGACAGGGGCAATCAGCCCCAGCATTTT. Translation gives CASRDRGNQPQHF.

V and J are TRBV11-2 and TRBJ1-4; possibly TRBD1 for D (6 bases). Germline CDR1 reads SGHAT; CDR2 reads FQNNGV. The V and J ends lost 5 bases and 8 bases respectively, with 15 bases between them. The CDR3 sequence is 14 residues long. The CDR3, as DNA: TGTGCCAGCAGCCCCCTACTTGGGGGCGAAAAACTGTTTTTT. It yields the protein CASSPLLGGEKLFF.

This clonotype was seen just once. The V and J genes are TRBV5-1 and TRBJ2-1, with D possibly matching TRBD2 (6 bases). The J call is doubtful: the DNA matches TRBJ2-7 better. This CDR3 region has 16 residues. The germline V gene has CDR1 SGHRS and CDR2 YFSETQ. The CDR3 sequence is CASSLYPKTSSGEQYF. The CDR3 DNA sequence: TGCGCCAGCAGCTTGTACCCTAAGACTAGTTCAGGCGAGCAGTACTTC.

This clonotype was counted a few times. The chain employs TRBV12-3 or TRBV12-4 and TRBJ2-4; TRBD2 agrees at 13 bases. This CDR3 spans 15 amino acids. The trim removed 3 bases at V and 9 bases at J, leaving 5 bases unmatched. The CDR3 region is CASSLTSGRPGIQYF. CDR3 in DNA: TGTGCCAGCAGTTTGACTAGCGGGAGGCCTGGCATTCAGTACTTC.

There are a few counts of this clonotype. The J gene is TRBJ2-7, the V gene TRBV7-9; TRBD1 might be the D (7 bases). CDR3 length: 13 amino acids. Per the germline V gene, CDR1 is SEHNR and CDR2 is FQNEAQ (reference sequence). V lost 3 bases and J lost 3, with 9 bases in between. The CDR3 loop is CASSFQGGYEQYF. CDR3 DNA: TGTGCCAGCAGCTTCCAGGGGGGCTACGAGCAGTACTTC.